This is a list of T cell receptor beta chains from one sample in a study of PD-L1 blockade in urothelial cancer. The method was immunoSEQ multiplex PCR; TCRdb's version includes in-frame clones alone and lacks a portion of them. The repertoire holds some 40,000 clones, about 89% seen once, with 6% to 8% in the top ten. Sequencing used PBMCs, obtained around atezolizumab (anti-PD-L1) treatment. These receptors were collected from a man aged 65 to 79 with urothelial cancer. Each CDR3 is given with its conserved first and last residue. A D gene is named only where the DNA matches it firmly. Clone size is shown for a subset of rows, as once, few, many or a class of expanded clone.

d_gene,v_gene,abundance,j_gene,CDR3nt,CDR3aa
NA,TRBV27,NA,TRBJ2-1,TGTGCCAGCAGTTTATCGAGAGTTTCCGGGGTCGGGGTAGATAATGAGCAGTTCTTC,CASSLSRVSGVGVDNEQFF
TRBD2,TRBV27,NA,TRBJ2-3,TGTGCCAGCAGGGGACTAGCGGGAAGGGATACGCAGTATTTT,CASRGLAGRDTQYF
NA,TRBV2,NA,TRBJ2-2,TGTGCCAGCAGTCCGAGGAGTTCGAACACCGGGGAGCTGTTTTTT,CASSPRSSNTGELFF
TRBD1,TRBV14,NA,TRBJ2-1,TGTGCCAGCAGCCAAAATCGACAGGGGAGCTCCTACAATGAGCAGTTCTTC,CASSQNRQGSSYNEQFF
NA,TRBV2,NA,TRBJ2-6,TGTGCCAGCAGCTCCGACGGGAGCTCTGGGGCCAACGTCCTGACTTTC,CASSSDGSSGANVLTF
TRBD1,TRBV29-1,once,TRBJ2-7,TGCAGCGGATCGTCACAGGGGGACGGGGAGCAGTACTTC,CSGSSQGDGEQYF
NA,TRBV5-1,NA,TRBJ2-1,TGCGCCAGCAGCTTAGGGGGGGCTGAGCAGTTCTTC,CASSLGGAEQFF
TRBD2,TRBV7-2,NA,TRBJ2-7,TGTGCCAGCAGCTTAATCTCTAGCGGGAGCTTCCACGAGCAGTACTTC,CASSLISSGSFHEQYF
NA,TRBV4-2,NA,TRBJ2-1,TGTGCCAGCAGCCAAGATGGGGACTCCAGTTTCTCCTACAATGAGCAGTTCTTC,CASSQDGDSSFSYNEQFF
NA,TRBV7-3,NA,TRBJ2-3,TGTGCCAGCAGCCCGCGGGGAGTGGCTATCCCCACAGATACGCAGTATTTT,CASSPRGVAIPTDTQYF
NA,TRBV29-1,NA,TRBJ1-2,TGCAGCGTTGGGACCGGGACTGGCTATGGCTACACCTTC,CSVGTGTGYGYTF
NA,TRBV5-8,NA,TRBJ2-3,TGTGCCAGCACTCACGGCACCCTAGACGGCACAGATACGCAGTATTTT,CASTHGTLDGTDTQYF
NA,TRBV13,NA,TRBJ1-3,TGTGCCAGCAGCTTACAGCGACTTACGGGAAACACCATATATTTT,CASSLQRLTGNTIYF
TRBD2,TRBV19,NA,TRBJ2-1,TGTGCCAGTAGTAAGACTAGCGGGACCGTCGATGAGCAGTTCTTC,CASSKTSGTVDEQFF
NA,TRBV28,NA,TRBJ2-7,TGTGCCAGCAGTTTATACGGGAGCTCCTACGAGCAGTACTTC,CASSLYGSSYEQYF
NA,TRBV18,NA,TRBJ1-2,TGTGCCAGCTCACCAGGGAGTAACTATGGCTACACCTTC,CASSPGSNYGYTF
TRBD2,TRBV9,NA,TRBJ2-2,TGTGCCAGCAGCGTAGAGAGCCTAGCGGGAGGGCGCGGGGAGCTGTTTTTT,CASSVESLAGGRGELFF
TRBD2,TRBV5-4,NA,TRBJ2-1,TGTGCCAGCAGCCCCGGGCTAGCGGGAGTATCCTACAATGAGCAGTTCTTC,CASSPGLAGVSYNEQFF
TRBD1,TRBV11-2,NA,TRBJ2-7,TGTGCCAGCAGCTTATGGACAGGAAGCTACGAGCAGTACTTC,CASSLWTGSYEQYF
NA,TRBV2,NA,TRBJ2-1,TGTGCCAGCAGTGAGGGACACGGGGTAACCTACAATGAGCAGTTCTTC,CASSEGHGVTYNEQFF
NA,TRBV30,NA,TRBJ1-5,TGTGCCTGGAGTTTCAGACAGGGCAATCAGCCCCAGCATTTT,CAWSFRQGNQPQHF
TRBD2,TRBV5-6,few,TRBJ2-2,TGTGCCAGCAGCTATTCTAGCGGGAGTGGGACCGGGGAGCTGTTTTTT,CASSYSSGSGTGELFF
NA,TRBV6-1,NA,TRBJ1-3,TGTGCCAGCAGTCTCCTCTCCGGAAACACCATATATTTT,CASSLLSGNTIYF
NA,TRBV6-5,NA,TRBJ1-2,TGTGCCAGCAGAGCACAGGGACGGAACTATGGCTACACCTTC,CASRAQGRNYGYTF
TRBD2,TRBV7-2,NA,TRBJ2-3,TGTGCCAGCAGCTTAACCGGGACTAGCGGTTACACAGATACGCAGTATTTT,CASSLTGTSGYTDTQYF
NA,TRBV10-2,NA,TRBJ2-5,TGCGCCAGCAACCCCGATCTAATGCGGGAGACCCAGTACTTC,CASNPDLMRETQYF
NA,TRBV5-1,NA,TRBJ2-1,TGCGCCAGCAGCTTGGCCGACGGGAGTTTCAATGAGCAGTTCTTC,CASSLADGSFNEQFF
NA,TRBV18,NA,TRBJ2-5,TGTGCCAGCTCACTATCGAGGACAGCACAAGAGACCCAGTACTTC,CASSLSRTAQETQYF
NA,TRBV10-1,few,TRBJ2-1,TGCGCCAGCAGTGACTTTAGCGGCAACAATGAGCAGTTCTTC,CASSDFSGNNEQFF
NA,TRBV28,NA,TRBJ1-4,TGTGCCAGCAGTTTACCCCTTGATGAAAAACTGTTTTTT,CASSLPLDEKLFF
NA,TRBV5-4,NA,TRBJ2-5,TGTGCCAGCAGCTGGGCTGGATTACAGGGCGCACAAGAGACCCAGTACTTC,CASSWAGLQGAQETQYF
NA,TRBV18,NA,TRBJ2-4,TGTGCCAGCTCGCCGCGGGGAGACCTAAACATTCAGTACTTC,CASSPRGDLNIQYF
NA,TRBV6-5,few,TRBJ2-1,TGTGCCAGCAGTCTCGGCAATGAGCAGTTCTTC,CASSLGNEQFF
NA,TRBV28,NA,TRBJ2-7,TGTGCCAGCAATAGGGACAAGGCCTACGAGCAGTACTTC,CASNRDKAYEQYF
NA,TRBV5-4,NA,TRBJ2-3,TGTGCCAGCAGCTTGGGGGGGGTCCTCACAGATACGCAGTATTTT,CASSLGGVLTDTQYF
TRBD1,TRBV28,NA,TRBJ1-4,TGTGCCAGCAGGCGGACAGGGAATGAAAAACTGTTTTTT,CASRRTGNEKLFF
TRBD1,TRBV6-1,once,TRBJ1-1,TGTGCCAGCAGTGTCGAGGGGGCGAGAAGTAACACTGAAGCTTTCTTT,CASSVEGARSNTEAFF
NA,TRBV5-1,NA,TRBJ2-3,TGCGCCAGCAGCGTTTCTAGCACAGATACGCAGTATTTT,CASSVSSTDTQYF
TRBD1,TRBV7-9,NA,TRBJ1-5,TGTGCCAGCAGCCTGACAGGGGTTCAGCCCCAGCATTTT,CASSLTGVQPQHF
NA,TRBV11-3,NA,TRBJ2-7,TGTGCCAGCAGCTTATTTTCACATTACGAGCAGTACTTC,CASSLFSHYEQYF
TRBD2,TRBV10-2,NA,TRBJ2-5,TGCGCCAGCAGTGAGGGCTTTGGGCTAGCGGGAAAAGAGACCCAGTACTTC,CASSEGFGLAGKETQYF
TRBD1,TRBV28,NA,TRBJ1-1,TGTGCCAGCAGAGAAGTACAGGGGTTGGGGTACACTGAAGCTTTCTTT,CASREVQGLGYTEAFF
TRBD1,TRBV14,NA,TRBJ2-4,TGTGCCAGCAGCCAGAGACAGGGGTTGGGAAACATTCAGTACTTC,CASSQRQGLGNIQYF
NA,TRBV28,NA,TRBJ1-1,TGTGCCAGCAGTTTGGCAGCCGGAAGAGGGACTGAAGCTTTCTTT,CASSLAAGRGTEAFF
TRBD2,TRBV10-3,NA,TRBJ2-2,TGTGCCATCAGTGCGGGAGGGTCGCACACCGGGGAGCTGTTTTTT,CAISAGGSHTGELFF
TRBD1,TRBV28,NA,TRBJ2-2,TGTGCCAGCAGTTTATGGGTAACAGGGGGCAACACCGGGGAGCTGTTTTTT,CASSLWVTGGNTGELFF
NA,TRBV4-1,NA,TRBJ2-4,TGCGCCAGCAGCCAAGATTCTGTTGGCGGAAACATTCAGTACTTC,CASSQDSVGGNIQYF
NA,TRBV7-8,NA,TRBJ1-4,TGTGCCAGCAGCGCCGGGAGGGGGGCAGGGGAAAAACTGTTTTTT,CASSAGRGAGEKLFF
NA,TRBV25-1,NA,TRBJ1-1,TGTGCCAGCAGTGCTAGTCTCGGGGGTAACACTGAAGCTTTCTTT,CASSASLGGNTEAFF
NA,TRBV2,NA,TRBJ2-3,TGTGCCAGCAGTGAACTAGACACAGATACGCAGTATTTT,CASSELDTDTQYF
NA,TRBV29-1,NA,TRBJ1-1,TGCAGCGTTGAAGGCCCTACGGTCACTGAAGCTTTCTTT,CSVEGPTVTEAFF
NA,TRBV28,NA,TRBJ2-7,TGTGCCAGCAGTTCGGAGGGTGGGACGCCCGCCTACGAGCAGTACTTC,CASSSEGGTPAYEQYF
NA,TRBV30,NA,TRBJ2-1,TGTGCCTGGAGTGTATGGGAGAGATACAATGAGCAGTTCTTC,CAWSVWERYNEQFF